This entry describes one TCR beta chain. TCRdb's table, derived via immunoSEQ multiplex PCR, lists solely in-frame clones and lacks some. The sample holds tens of thousands of clones; under 85% are singletons and the top ten take roughly 0.8%. These data come from a study of radiotherapy plus CTLA-4 blockade in lung cancer. The receptor's source is a human donor with non-small cell lung cancer who had stable disease on radiotherapy plus ipilimumab. Sample: peripheral blood, taken from a patient treated with radiotherapy plus ipilimumab.

The CDR3 DNA reads as TGTGCCAGCAGCCAAGAGTGGAGGGATTCACCCCTCCACTTT. Residues: CASSQEWRDSPLHF. The gene calls are TRBV4-2 and TRBJ1-6; no clear D gene. This CDR3 has 14 residues. The V gene lost 0 bases and the J gene lost 8 bases, with 8 bases spanning the gap. Per germline, CDR1 LGHNA and CDR2 YNFKEQ.